This TCR beta chain came from a study of beta chain features in type 1 diabetes (dated by TCRdb to the late 2010s). Context from the whole study: Mean age, gender distribution, total cell number and subset yield were not different between patients and healthy donors. A total of under 120,000,000 sorted cells were examined across all samples, and RNA yield correlated strongly with the number of cells per subset. The study compared the TCRB repertoires of sorted circulating CD4+ T cell subsets in recently diagnosed type 1 diabetes patients with those in matched healthy donors. Regulatory and stem cell-like memory subsets were obtained from only 8 patients and roughly 8 healthy donors, while naive and central memory subsets were obtained from all 30 or so donors.

On the study overall, not on this receptor specifically: In all four CD4+ subsets, TCRB CDR3 length was moderately but significantly shorter in type 1 diabetes patients. Because the HLA sub-analyses included only small numbers of individuals, any influence of HLA type on TCRB rearrangement was left unresolved. Naive, central memory and regulatory TCRB repertoires appeared to be more similar among patients than among healthy donors. PCR may preferentially amplify shorter templates, but because patient and control samples were amplified and corrected together, any resulting skew would affect both groups equally. Because cDNA was sequenced instead of genomic DNA, activated cells with high expression could be over-represented, although the groups did not differ in activation or CD3 levels. Patients with type 1 diabetes made fewer insertions and deleted more nucleotides at VDJ recombination sites, implying thymic rearrangement abnormalities.

Trimming costs V 1 base and J 2 bases, and their ends lie 9 bases apart. From cysteine to phenylalanine, the CDR3 is 14 amino acids long. Only CDR3 DNA remains: 42 bases, in frame from the first base. CDR1 and CDR2, looked up from the germline V gene, are SGHTA and FQGTGA. A single peripheral blood draw of about 116 mL on average was collected from each donor into heparinised tubes. A BD FACSAria II was used to sort naive, central memory, regulatory and stem cell-like memory CD4+ T cells with a panel that included CD45RO, CCR7, CD25, CD127, CD95 and CD27. Purity was above 98% for every sorted population. Right away, PBMCs were isolated by Lymphoprep density gradient centrifugation and were stained directly, with no culture step. To minimize batch effects, samples were stained and sorted in pairs, one healthy donor with one patient per experiment. The entire amount of isolated RNA was reverse transcribed using the High Capacity cDNA Reverse Transcription Kit, so the sequenced TCRB transcripts were expressed ones. Naive, central memory and regulatory T cell samples underwent deep immunoSEQ sequencing, averaging about 3.57 million total reads per sample. Sorted cells were lysed in RLT buffer and RNA was extracted with DNase-treated RNeasy Micro or Mini kits, depending on cell number. To prevent cross-contamination, every cell subset was processed on its own, while patient and healthy donor samples were processed together. Using the immunoSEQ multiplex PCR, TCRB sequences were amplified from cDNA into 87-bp fragments spanning the CDR3 region. Sequencing of the amplicons was performed on the Illumina HiSeq platform. As for the original processing: Synthetic template baselines were used to correct PCR bias computationally, reads within Hamming distance 2 were collapsed, and singletons that could not be merged were discarded. Reads were aligned to IMGT to assign V, D and J genes, CDR3 length, and insertions or deletions at six rearrangement sites. Clonotype counts were normalized to sorted cell number within each subset before computing true diversity and Gini coefficients with the tcR R package. Repertoire sharing was quantified using the overlap coefficient calculated on TCRB nucleotide sequences. TCRdb retrieved this table from immuneACCESS and kept in-frame rearrangements only. Not all clones are present; in checked studies, unresolved V genes account for under half, and no reason is known for the remainder. V, J and clone size derive from that table, while D and trimming were established from the DNA sequence. The sample includes under 130,000 clones, with 25% to 30% observed a single time. In total, the top ten clones hold approximately 0.5% of the sample.

Note on this clone: Its antigen specificity is not known. It has no much larger one-base neighbor in the sample; base qualities were not kept.

This TCR was sampled from a woman aged 18-30 years with type 1 diabetes. This sequence uses TRBV7-3 and TRBJ2-7, with TRBD1 perhaps the D gene, on 5 matching bases. Material for sequencing was central memory CD4+ T cells from blood. Read as DNA, the sequence is TGTGCCAGCAGCTTAAATCCAGGGACCTACGAGCAGTACTTC. Translated, this is CASSLNPGTYEQYF.